The rows below give T cell receptor beta chains drawn from one sample of a study of lymphopenia after photon versus proton radiotherapy. Profiling relied on immunoSEQ multiplex PCR, and the TCRdb table lists in-frame clones only, not all of them. The table shows some 30,000 clones, with under 90% occurring only once. Material: peripheral blood, obtained from a patient treated with photon-based radiotherapy. Source of these receptors: a woman between 50 and 59 years old with pancreatic cancer. Both conserved end residues are part of each CDR3. The order of the fields is D gene, V gene, J gene, clone size, CDR3 protein, CDR3 DNA. A D gene is named only where the DNA matches it firmly. Not every row has a clone size; where given, it reads once, few, many or a size class.

D: TRBD1; V: TRBV6-1; J: TRBJ1-2; size: .; CDR3: CASSDWGQGYGYTF; DNA: TGTGCCAGCAGTGACTGGGGACAGGGGTATGGCTACACCTTC
D: .; V: TRBV7-9; J: TRBJ1-1; size: .; CDR3: CASSFYPNRQNTEAFF; DNA: TGTGCCAGCAGCTTCTACCCCAACAGACAGAACACTGAAGCTTTCTTT
D: .; V: TRBV2; J: TRBJ2-4; size: .; CDR3: CASSGDGSKNIQYF; DNA: TGTGCCAGCAGTGGCGACGGTAGCAAAAACATTCAGTACTTC
D: TRBD2; V: TRBV10-3; J: TRBJ2-3; size: .; CDR3: CAVRAGAGTDTQYF; DNA: TGTGCCGTCAGAGCGGGAGCGGGCACAGATACGCAGTATTTT
D: .; V: TRBV10-1; J: TRBJ1-2; size: .; CDR3: CASSLRGGDGYTF; DNA: TGCGCCAGCAGTCTCCGAGGGGGGGACGGCTACACCTTC
D: TRBD2; V: TRBV29-1; J: TRBJ2-7; size: .; CDR3: CSVEELSSGAGYEQYF; DNA: TGCAGCGTTGAAGAGCTTTCAAGCGGGGCGGGCTACGAGCAGTACTTC
D: TRBD1; V: TRBV5-6; J: TRBJ1-1; size: .; CDR3: CASSLYRGMNTEAFF; DNA: TGTGCCAGCAGCTTGTACAGGGGTATGAACACTGAAGCTTTCTTT
D: .; V: TRBV28; J: TRBJ2-7; size: .; CDR3: CASSKAGYEQYF; DNA: TGTGCCAGCAGCAAAGCCGGGTACGAGCAGTACTTC
D: .; V: TRBV5-1; J: TRBJ2-1; size: .; CDR3: CASHYSGLGDEQFF; DNA: TGCGCCAGCCACTATTCGGGGTTGGGCGATGAGCAGTTCTTC
D: .; V: TRBV11-2; J: TRBJ2-1; size: .; CDR3: CASSSSPGRLAPHNEQFF; DNA: TGTGCCAGCAGCTCGAGTCCCGGACGGCTAGCGCCTCACAATGAGCAGTTCTTC
D: .; V: TRBV10-3; J: TRBJ2-6; size: .; CDR3: CAISDDGANVLTF; DNA: TGTGCCATCAGTGACGACGGGGCCAACGTCCTGACTTTC
D: .; V: TRBV7-9; J: TRBJ2-3; size: .; CDR3: CASSLLSTDTQYF; DNA: TGTGCCAGCAGCCTCCTTAGCACAGATACGCAGTATTTT
D: TRBD2; V: TRBV7-2; J: TRBJ2-3; size: .; CDR3: CASSLARTSGRMNTQYF; DNA: TGTGCCAGCAGCTTAGCTAGGACTAGCGGGAGGATGAATACGCAGTATTTT
D: .; V: TRBV9; J: TRBJ2-1; size: .; CDR3: CASSPPQGGYNEQFF; DNA: TGTGCCAGCAGCCCCCCCCAGGGCGGATACAATGAGCAGTTCTTC
D: .; V: TRBV19; J: TRBJ1-1; size: .; CDR3: CASSFLRGPNNTEAFF; DNA: TGTGCCAGTAGTTTTTTGAGGGGTCCCAATAACACTGAAGCTTTCTTT
D: TRBD1; V: TRBV7-6; J: TRBJ2-5; size: .; CDR3: CASSVDRVPGETQYF; DNA: TGTGCCAGCAGCGTGGACAGGGTGCCTGGGGAGACCCAGTACTTC
D: TRBD2; V: TRBV7-8; J: TRBJ2-1; size: .; CDR3: CASSLASGGYNEQFF; DNA: TGTGCCAGCAGCTTAGCGAGCGGGGGGTACAATGAGCAGTTCTTC
D: TRBD1; V: TRBV29-1; J: TRBJ1-1; size: .; CDR3: CSAQGQGATLGTEAFF; DNA: TGCAGCGCCCAAGGCCAGGGGGCGACTCTCGGCACTGAAGCTTTCTTT
D: TRBD1; V: TRBV19; J: TRBJ1-5; size: once; CDR3: CASSPGATGGGQPQHF; DNA: TGTGCCAGTAGCCCAGGGGCCACAGGGGGCGGTCAGCCCCAGCATTTT
D: .; V: TRBV7-3; J: TRBJ2-3; size: .; CDR3: CASSLTGSTDTQYF; DNA: TGTGCCAGCAGCTTAACCGGGAGCACAGATACGCAGTATTTT
D: .; V: TRBV10-3; J: TRBJ2-7; size: .; CDR3: CAISGLGDGEQYF; DNA: TGTGCCATCAGTGGTCTCGGTGATGGCGAGCAGTACTTC
D: .; V: TRBV11-1; J: TRBJ2-5; size: .; CDR3: CASSFVAGQETQYF; DNA: TGTGCCAGCAGCTTCGTGGCGGGACAAGAGACCCAGTACTTC
D: TRBD1; V: TRBV6-5; J: TRBJ1-2; size: .; CDR3: CASSYPGTGPGYTF; DNA: TGTGCCAGCAGTTACCCCGGGACAGGGCCCGGCTACACCTTC
D: .; V: TRBV9; J: TRBJ1-1; size: .; CDR3: CASSPRTANTEAFF; DNA: TGTGCCAGCAGCCCCAGGACTGCTAACACTGAAGCTTTCTTT
D: TRBD2; V: TRBV19; J: TRBJ2-1; size: .; CDR3: CASSFRAGTSATYNEQFF; DNA: TGTGCCAGTAGCTTCCGGGCCGGGACTAGCGCAACCTACAATGAGCAGTTCTTC
D: .; V: TRBV27; J: TRBJ2-3; size: .; CDR3: CASSGRIAGTDTQYF; DNA: TGTGCCAGCAGCGGTCGGATAGCAGGCACAGATACGCAGTATTTT
D: .; V: TRBV27; J: TRBJ1-1; size: .; CDR3: CASSLSQGSGSTEAFF; DNA: TGTGCCAGCAGTTTGTCACAAGGGTCGGGAAGCACTGAAGCTTTCTTT
D: .; V: TRBV7-8; J: TRBJ1-3; size: .; CDR3: CASSPAKVPGNTIYF; DNA: TGTGCCAGCAGCCCTGCCAAGGTTCCTGGAAACACCATATATTTT
D: TRBD2; V: TRBV28; J: TRBJ2-2; size: .; CDR3: CASSWAGSGMPGELFF; DNA: TGTGCCAGCAGTTGGGCGGGTAGCGGGATGCCCGGGGAGCTGTTTTTT
D: TRBD1; V: TRBV19; J: TRBJ2-2; size: .; CDR3: CATGTGLDTGELFF; DNA: TGTGCCACCGGGACAGGGCTCGACACCGGGGAGCTGTTTTTT
D: .; V: TRBV5-4; J: TRBJ1-2; size: .; CDR3: CASSGRAGQNYGYTF; DNA: TGTGCCAGCAGCGGGAGAGCAGGACAGAACTATGGCTACACCTTC
D: .; V: TRBV4-1; J: TRBJ2-5; size: .; CDR3: CASSQIQGGETQYF; DNA: TGCGCCAGCAGCCAAATACAGGGTGGAGAGACCCAGTACTTC
D: .; V: TRBV28; J: TRBJ1-5; size: .; CDR3: CASSLGWQGLGNQPQHF; DNA: TGTGCCAGCAGTTTAGGTTGGCAGGGGCTTGGCAATCAGCCCCAGCATTTT
D: TRBD2; V: TRBV5-1; J: TRBJ2-5; size: .; CDR3: CASSPTTSGKGETQYF; DNA: TGCGCCAGCAGCCCCACGACTAGCGGGAAAGGGGAGACCCAGTACTTC
D: TRBD2; V: TRBV5-6; J: TRBJ2-3; size: .; CDR3: CASSPARLAGALGTDTQYF; DNA: TGTGCCAGCAGCCCCGCCCGGCTAGCGGGAGCACTGGGCACAGATACGCAGTATTTT
D: TRBD2; V: TRBV4-3; J: TRBJ2-4; size: .; CDR3: CASSQAFTAGQTGGAKNIQYF; DNA: TGCGCCAGCAGCCAAGCATTCACGGCGGGCCAAACCGGGGGGGCCAAAAACATTCAGTACTTC
D: .; V: TRBV9; J: TRBJ1-2; size: .; CDR3: CASSERRESSNYGYTF; DNA: TGTGCCAGCAGCGAGAGGCGGGAGTCCTCTAACTATGGCTACACCTTC
D: .; V: TRBV29-1; J: TRBJ2-5; size: .; CDR3: CSVEGQQETQYF; DNA: TGCAGCGTTGAAGGGCAGCAAGAGACCCAGTACTTC
D: .; V: TRBV29-1; J: TRBJ2-7; size: .; CDR3: CSVVGGPGGTYEQYF; DNA: TGCAGCGTTGTGGGGGGCCCCGGGGGTACCTACGAGCAGTACTTC
D: TRBD1; V: TRBV6-5; J: TRBJ2-7; size: .; CDR3: CASSYSGTGTYEQYF; DNA: TGTGCCAGCAGTTACTCCGGGACAGGTACCTACGAGCAGTACTTC
D: TRBD1; V: TRBV19; J: TRBJ2-1; size: .; CDR3: CASSILGGQWETNEQFF; DNA: TGTGCCAGTAGTATACTAGGGGGACAGTGGGAAACCAATGAGCAGTTCTTC
D: .; V: TRBV4-1; J: TRBJ1-6; size: .; CDR3: CASSPPQDSPLHF; DNA: TGCGCCAGCAGCCCCCCCCAAGATTCACCCCTCCACTTT
D: .; V: TRBV5-6; J: TRBJ2-1; size: .; CDR3: CASSLDHWTVSYNEQFF; DNA: TGTGCCAGCAGCTTGGATCATTGGACAGTTTCCTACAATGAGCAGTTCTTC
D: .; V: TRBV14; J: TRBJ2-7; size: .; CDR3: CASSRGRYEQYF; DNA: TGTGCCAGCAGCCGTGGCCGCTACGAGCAGTACTTC
D: .; V: TRBV27; J: TRBJ2-2; size: .; CDR3: CASSSGHQGTGELFF; DNA: TGTGCCAGCAGTTCAGGACACCAAGGGACCGGGGAGCTGTTTTTT
D: TRBD2; V: TRBV5-4; J: TRBJ2-5; size: .; CDR3: CASSLAVGTSGSPGETQYF; DNA: TGTGCCAGCAGCTTGGCCGTGGGGACTAGCGGGAGTCCGGGAGAGACCCAGTACTTC
D: .; V: TRBV19; J: TRBJ1-4; size: .; CDR3: CASGPLNEKLFF; DNA: TGTGCCAGTGGCCCCCTGAATGAAAAACTGTTTTTT
D: .; V: TRBV27; J: TRBJ2-7; size: .; CDR3: CASSMGVGIYEQYF; DNA: TGTGCCAGCAGCATGGGGGTTGGGATTTACGAGCAGTACTTC
D: TRBD1; V: TRBV18; J: TRBJ1-2; size: .; CDR3: CASSPPTGLVGYTF; DNA: TGTGCCAGCTCACCACCGACAGGGCTGGTTGGCTACACCTTC
D: .; V: TRBV6-1; J: TRBJ2-7; size: .; CDR3: CASSEGFTGQYF; DNA: TGTGCCAGCAGTGAAGGGTTCACCGGGCAGTACTTC